These 14 T cell receptor beta chains were all obtained from the same sample, sequenced in a study of blood T cells in healthy people across ages. Through a sample-barcoded 5' primer and a J-beta primer mix, a second PCR was run for roughly 7 to 11 cycles. TCRdb fed the 5' RACE reads into MiXCR, producing one record per CDR3 protein. The repertoire has roughly 700,000 distinct CDR3 sequences, about a third of them found once; the top ten carry about 16%. Sequences were obtained from blood. These receptors originate from an elderly woman in good health.

As concerns this clonotype: A much larger clone sits a single nucleotide away, making a read error possible. The genes are TRBV20-1 and TRBJ2-3; D is perhaps TRBD1 (6 bases). Matching the DNA end better, TRBJ1-5 makes the J call doubtful. The CDR3 runs to 15 residues. Germline V gene lookup returns CDR1 DFQATT and CDR2 SNEGSKA (reference sequence). The CDR3 sequence is CSASPAGTQPDTQHF. The CDR3 DNA follows: TGCAGTGCTAGTCCCGCCGGGACACAACCAGATACGCAGCATTTT.

This clonotype has a handful of counts. A much more abundant neighbour one base away suggests this may be a read error. Written as DNA, the CDR3 is TGTGCCAGCAGCTGGACGGGCGCAGATACGCAGTATTTT. Amino acids: CASSWTGADTQYF. J is TRBJ2-3 and V is TRBV7-2; no clear D gene. Germline lookup yields CDR1 SGHTA and CDR2 FQGNSA. V was clipped by 4 bases and J by 4 bases, with 9 bases between them. This CDR3 contains 13 residues. Drawing the rest from reference TRBV7-2 and TRBJ2-3, the complete variable domain is GAGVSQSPSNKVTEKGKDVELRCDPISGHTALYWYRQSLGQGLEFLIYFQGNSAPDKSGLPSDRFSAERTGGSVSTLTIQRTQQEDSAVYLCASSWTGADTQYFGPGTRLTVL.

The sample holds many counts of this clonotype. This chain connects TRBV10-3 to TRBJ1-2, with 7 bases identical to TRBD1. Germline loops: CDR1 ENHRY, CDR2 SYGVKD. This CDR3 contains 13 residues. V gave up 3 bases and J gave up 13 bases; unmatched junction bases: 11. The chain's CDR3 is CAISEGGPGEVTF. The CDR3 region has the DNA TGTGCCATCAGTGAAGGGGGCCCTGGGGAAGTCACCTTC.

This chain links TRBV13 with TRBJ2-4; D is perhaps TRBD2 (5 bases). The CDR3 has 17 residues. Germline values: CDR1 PRHDT, CDR2 FYEKMQ (reference sequence). V was clipped by 0 bases and J by 0 bases, with 12 bases between them. The CDR3 reads CASSLGFRDIAKNIQYF. Here the CDR3 DNA reads TGTGCCAGCAGCTTAGGCTTCCGGGATATAGCCAAAAACATTCAGTACTTC.

This clonotype has a single count. The genes are TRBV7-3 and TRBJ2-7; weak D call: TRBD1 (5 bases). This CDR3 spans 15 amino acids. Trimming removed 1 base at V and 9 bases at J, with 19 bases between. Germline-derived CDR1 and CDR2 are SGHTA and FQGTGA. In DNA form, the CDR3 reads TGTGCCAGCAGCTTAAAGGGCAGGGAAAGGAATGGGCAGTACTTC. This gives the protein CASSLKGRERNGQYF.

The table lists this clonotype with many counts. The chain combines TRBV5-1 with TRBJ2-7; no definite D call. This CDR3 region has 16 residues. Trimming removed 2 bases from V and 4 bases from J, with 19 bases in between. CDR1 and CDR2 (germline): SGHRS, YFSETQ. The DNA for the CDR3 is TGCGCCAGCAGCTTAGAACCCGCCGTCGTGGTTTACGAGCAGTACTTC. Translation: CASSLEPAVVVYEQYF.

The gene calls are TRBV20-1 and TRBJ1-1; TRBD1 might be the D (6 bases). Deletions cut 0 bases from V and 3 bases from J, with 14 bases between. The CDR3 loop spans 15 amino acids. Germline values: CDR1 DFQATT, CDR2 SNEGSKA (reference sequence). CDR3 region: CSARERRGRDTEAFF. Written as DNA, the CDR3 is TGCAGTGCTAGAGAGAGGAGGGGGAGAGACACTGAAGCTTTCTTT.

This clonotype was counted at least ten times. The chain uses TRBV7-9 and TRBJ2-7; D is uncertain. CDR1 SEHNR and CDR2 FQNEAQ come from the germline V gene (reference sequence). Trimming took off 5 bases at V and 2 bases at J, with 4 bases between the two ends. The CDR3 contains 11 residues. This chain's CDR3 is CASSQAYEQYF. The CDR3 region has the DNA TGTGCCAGCAGCCAGGCCTACGAGCAGTACTTC. The full variable domain, completed using reference TRBV7-9 and TRBJ2-7, is DTGVSQNPRHKITKRGQNVTFRCDPISEHNRLYWYRQTLGQGPEFLTYFQNEAQLEKSRLLSDRFSAERPKGSFSTLEIQRTEQGDSAMYLCASSQAYEQYFGPGTRLTVT.

Notes on this clonotype: This may be a read error, as it is one base from a much larger clone. CDR3 region: CTSSTGRNYGYTF. Here the CDR3 DNA reads TGTACCAGCAGTACCGGACGGAACTATGGCTACACCTTC. The V call is TRBV2, the J call TRBJ1-2; D is uncertain. The germline CDR1 and CDR2 sequences are SNHLY and FYNNEI. The CDR3 is made up of 13 amino acids.

This clonotype was recorded only once. The rearrangement links TRBV9 to TRBJ1-1, with a possible D match to TRBD1 (5 bases). V was pared by 5 bases and J by 4 bases, with 21 bases between. There are 16 residues in the CDR3. Looked up from germline, CDR1 is SGDLS and CDR2 is YYNGEE. The CDR3 nucleotides read TGTGCCAGCAGAAAAGTGGGCCTAACAGGCAGCACTGAAGCTTTCTTT. Encoded protein: CASRKVGLTGSTEAFF.

This clonotype was seen more than once but under ten times. This chain links TRBV2 with TRBJ1-5; D gene unclear. The CDR3 sequence is 14 residues long. Per the germline V gene, CDR1 is SNHLY and CDR2 is FYNNEI. Trimming pared 9 bases from V and 0 bases from J, leaving 12 bases between. CDR3 in amino acids: CASHSLDSNQPQHF. The CDR3 DNA follows: TGTGCCAGTCACAGTCTAGATAGCAATCAGCCCCAGCATTTT.

This clonotype was detected a few times. V usage is TRBV6-5 and J usage is TRBJ1-2; D is unclear. The CDR3 runs 16 residues. V shed 0 bases and J shed 1 base, with 12 bases lying between them. Per germline, CDR1 MNHEY and CDR2 SVGAGI. The CDR3 spells CASSYSRSFGNYGYTF. CDR3 in DNA: TGTGCCAGCAGTTACTCCAGATCGTTTGGTAACTATGGCTACACCTTC.

The sample holds a few counts of this clonotype. The chain employs TRBV9 and TRBJ2-2; D might be TRBD2 (5 bases). This CDR3 contains 15 residues. Trimming stripped 4 bases from V and 7 bases from J, with 17 bases between. From germline, CDR1 is SGDLS and CDR2 YYNGEE. CDR3 coding DNA: TGTGCCAGCAGCCCCTCGGCGCGGGCGGACGGGGAGCTGTTTTTT. It encodes CASSPSARADGELFF.

This clonotype has a count of ten or more. V usage is TRBV28 and J usage is TRBJ2-5; TRBD2 matches at 9 bases. With 5 bases clipped from V and 1 base from J, the junction kept 5 bases outside the gene matches. The germline V gene encodes CDR1 MDHEN and CDR2 SYDVKM. The CDR3 is made up of 15 amino acids. CDR3 sequence (DNA): TGTGCCAGCAGTCGTAGCGGGGGCCTCCAAGAGACCCAGTACTTC. It codes for CASSRSGGLQETQYF. Looking up the rest from reference TRBV28 and TRBJ2-5 gives the full variable domain: DVKVTQSSRYLVKRTGEKVFLECVQDMDHENMFWYRQDPGLGLRLIYFSYDVKMKEKGDIPEGYSVSREKKERFSLILESASTNQTSMYLCASSRSGGLQETQYFGPGTRLLVL.